This T cell receptor beta chain was observed in a study of shared clonotypes between healthy human individuals. Repertoires were generated with immunoSEQ multiplex PCR, while TCRdb's copy carries only in-frame clones and drops some. Altogether roughly 810,000 clones are present, 95% to 97% being singletons, with the ten largest covering around 0.25%. In the naive CD8 group, cells lacked CD45RO and were positively selected for CCR7, so terminally differentiated effector memory CD45RA+ cells were left out. The sequence derives from a man younger than 45 in good health. Sequencing was carried out using naive CD8+ T cells sorted from blood.

The CDR3 region is CASSINSGFYEQYF. The CDR3 region has the DNA TGTGCCAGCAGTATAAATTCAGGGTTCTACGAGCAGTACTTC. The chain joins TRBV6-5 to TRBJ2-7; the D gene is possibly TRBD1 (5 bases). Deletions cut 5 bases from V and 3 bases from J, with 14 bases between. In germline, CDR1 is MNHEY, CDR2 SVGAGI. The CDR3 runs to 14 residues.